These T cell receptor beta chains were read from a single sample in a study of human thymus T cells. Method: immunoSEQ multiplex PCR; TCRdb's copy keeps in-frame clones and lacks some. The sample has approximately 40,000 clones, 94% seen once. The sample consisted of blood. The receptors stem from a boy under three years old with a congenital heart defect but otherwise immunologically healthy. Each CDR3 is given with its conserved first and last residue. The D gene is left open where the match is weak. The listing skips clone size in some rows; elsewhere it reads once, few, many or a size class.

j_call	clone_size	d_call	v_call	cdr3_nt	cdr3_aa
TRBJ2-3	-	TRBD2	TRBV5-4	TGTGCCAGCAGCTTTACTAGCGGGGGGGAAGATACGCAGTATTTT	CASSFTSGGEDTQYF
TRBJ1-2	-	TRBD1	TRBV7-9	TGTGCCAGCAGCGCCGGGACAGGAGCTAACTATGGCTACACCTTC	CASSAGTGANYGYTF
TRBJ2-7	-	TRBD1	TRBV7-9	TGTGCCAGCAGCTTAGGAGGGACAGGGGACGAGCAGTACTTC	CASSLGGTGDEQYF
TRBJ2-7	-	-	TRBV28	TGTGCCAGCAGCCGATATGCGGCAGGGACCTACGAGCAGTACTTC	CASSRYAAGTYEQYF
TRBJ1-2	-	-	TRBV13	TGTGCCAGCAGCCGCGACAGCTATGGCTACACCTTC	CASSRDSYGYTF
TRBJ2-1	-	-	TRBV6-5	TGTGCCAGCAGTTACTCGACTAGCTCCTACAATGAGCAGTTCTTC	CASSYSTSSYNEQFF
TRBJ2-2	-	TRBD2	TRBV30	TGTGCCTGGAGTAGCGGGGGGGCCACCGGGGAGCTGTTTTTT	CAWSSGGATGELFF
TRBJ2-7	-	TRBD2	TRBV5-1	TGCGCCAGCAGCTTGATAGCGGGGTCCTACGAGCAGTACTTC	CASSLIAGSYEQYF
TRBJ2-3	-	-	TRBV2	TGTGCCAGCAGCTTATACAGGGGAGGGGCAGATACGCAGTATTTT	CASSLYRGGADTQYF
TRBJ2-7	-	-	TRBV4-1	TGCGCCAGCAGCCAAGAAGAGGGCTACGAGCAGTACTTC	CASSQEEGYEQYF
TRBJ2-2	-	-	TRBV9	TGTGCCAGCAGCGGGGGCAGGGGAACCGGGGAGCTGTTTTTT	CASSGGRGTGELFF
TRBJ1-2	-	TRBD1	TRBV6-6	TGTGCCAGCAGTCCCGGGACAGGGGGCAGCTACACCTTC	CASSPGTGGSYTF
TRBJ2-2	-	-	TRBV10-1	TGCGCCAGCGGGGGGGCCAACGGGGAGCTGTTTTTT	CASGGANGELFF
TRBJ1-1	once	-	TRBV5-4	TGTGCCAGCAGCTTGATGGAGACTGAAGCTTTCTTT	CASSLMETEAFF
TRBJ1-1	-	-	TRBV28	TGTGCCAGCAGTTTCCCTGAAGCTTTCTTT	CASSFPEAFF
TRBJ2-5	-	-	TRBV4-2	TGTGCCAGCAGCCAACTTCCCCCGGGACAACAAGAGACCCAGTACTTC	CASSQLPPGQQETQYF
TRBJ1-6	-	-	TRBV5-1	TGCGCCAGCAGCACCAACAGGGATTCACCCCTCCACTTT	CASSTNRDSPLHF
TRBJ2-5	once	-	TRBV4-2	TGTGCCAGCAGCCATCCCGCGGCCGGGGGCCAAGAGACCCAGTACTTC	CASSHPAAGGQETQYF
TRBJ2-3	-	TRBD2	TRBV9	TGTGCCAGTAGTAGCGGGGGGGCAACAGATACGCAGTATTTT	CASSSGGATDTQYF
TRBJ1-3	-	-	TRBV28	TGTGCCAGCAGTTTAATCAGCTCTGGAAACACCATATATTTT	CASSLISSGNTIYF
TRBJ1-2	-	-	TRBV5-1	TGCGCCAGCAGCTTGGGGGAGATCTATGGCTACACCTTC	CASSLGEIYGYTF
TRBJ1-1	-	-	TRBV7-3	TGTGCCAGCAGCTTATTGGGGGGGTATGGCACTGAAGCTTTCTTT	CASSLLGGYGTEAFF
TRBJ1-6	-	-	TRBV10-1	TGCGCCAGCAGTGAGTCGCAGGGTAATTCACCCCTCCACTTT	CASSESQGNSPLHF
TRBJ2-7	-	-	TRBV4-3	TGCGCCAGCAGCCAAGGCCGACAGCTATACGAGCAGTACTTC	CASSQGRQLYEQYF
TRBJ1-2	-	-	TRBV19	TGTGCCAGTAGTATCTTCGAAGGTAAAGATGGCTACACCTTC	CASSIFEGKDGYTF
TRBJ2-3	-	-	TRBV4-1	TGCGCCAGCAGCCGCGCGGGGGCGGGGGATACGCAGTATTTT	CASSRAGAGDTQYF
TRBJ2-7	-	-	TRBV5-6	TGTGCCAGCAGCTTGGGTTACGAGCAGTACTTC	CASSLGYEQYF
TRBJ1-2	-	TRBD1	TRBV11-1	TGTGCCAGCAGCTCCCGGGACAGGGGCTATGGCTACACCTTC	CASSSRDRGYGYTF
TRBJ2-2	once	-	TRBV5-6	TGTGCCAGCAGCTGGGGGACCGGGGAGCTGTTTTTT	CASSWGTGELFF
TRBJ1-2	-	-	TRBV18	TGTGCCAGCTCACCACTAGGGCTTGGCTACACCTTC	CASSPLGLGYTF
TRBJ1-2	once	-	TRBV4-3	TGCGCCAGCAGCGCAGAAGGGTGGGGACAATATGGCTACACCTTC	CASSAEGWGQYGYTF